This TCR beta chain derives from a study of blood T cell repertoires in COVID-19. Study-wide background: The United States, Italy and Spain supplied acute and convalescent COVID-19 samples. PBMCs, B-cell-depleted T cells, or T cells provided the cDNA or gDNA that made up the material.

As handled by the study authors: Estimated nucleated cell counts came from reference gene primer amplification. Sequencing was performed with immunoSEQ multiplex PCR; in TCRdb, only in-frame clones are kept and a portion is missing. The DNA gave D and trimming, while V, J and clone size come from that table. The data show nearly 80,000 clones, with roughly 80% seen just once and about 35% held by the top ten. Germline V gene sequence: CDR1 SNHLY, CDR2 FYNNEI. The CDR3 totals 14 residues. The V gene end was trimmed by 10 bases and the J gene end by 4 bases; junction bases not matched to a gene: 9. The clonotype was recovered from a woman in her seventies with acute or convalescent COVID-19. This chain joins TRBV2 and TRBJ2-1; TRBD2 agrees at 8 bases. Specimen: peripheral blood. The CDR3 loop is CATINSGKYNEQFF. The CDR3 DNA is TGTGCCACCATAAATAGCGGGAAATACAATGAGCAGTTCTTC.